This T cell receptor (beta chain) emerged from a study of beta chain features in type 1 diabetes. General observations from the study: Within each of all four CD4+ subsets, Type 1 diabetes patients had TCRB CDR3s that were moderately but significantly shorter.

This clone was observed a handful of times. What it recognizes is unknown. Other DNA sequences in the sample encode the same CDR3. The authors reverse transcribed all of the isolated RNA, so sequencing captured expressed TCRB transcripts. Profiled with immunoSEQ multiplex PCR; TCRdb holds only in-frame clones, not every one. The data hold 300,000 to 350,000 clones, with 9.3% observed a single time. This CDR3 comprises 15 residues. V shed 1 base and J shed 2 bases, with 10 bases lying between them. CDR1 and CDR2 (germline): SEHNR, FQNEAQ (reference sequence). The chain combines TRBV7-9 with TRBJ2-3, with D possibly matching TRBD1 (5 bases). This clonotype originated in a man aged 30-40 years with type 1 diabetes. Sequencing used central memory CD4+ T cells from blood. CDR3 amino acids: CASSLVVGPTDTQYF. DNA for the CDR3: TGTGCCAGCAGCTTAGTGGTGGGGCCCACAGATACGCAGTATTTT.